These 3 T cell receptor beta chains came from one sample sequenced in a study of blood T cell repertoires in COVID-19. Assay used: immunoSEQ multiplex PCR; TCRdb lists only in-frame clones, some missing. The sample has approximately 270,000 clones, about four fifths seen once. The sample was peripheral blood. Receptor source: a person aged 65 to 85 with COVID-19, enrolled during active disease.

The chain uses TRBV19 and TRBJ1-5; tentatively, D is TRBD1 (5 bases). Trimming took 6 bases from V and 4 from J, leaving 16 bases between them. The CDR3 runs to 15 residues. CDR1 LNHDA and CDR2 SQIVND come from the germline V gene (reference sequence). Written as DNA, the CDR3 is TGTGCCAGTAGCCGCGCGGCAGGACAAAATCAGCCCCAGCATTTT. Translated: CASSRAAGQNQPQHF. Full variable domain (remainder filled in from reference TRBV19 and TRBJ1-5): DGGITQSPKYLFRKEGQNVTLSCEQNLNHDAMYWYRQDPGQGLRLIYYSQIVNDFQKGDIAEGYSVSREKKESFPLTVTSAQKNPTAFYLCASSRAAGQNQPQHFGDGTRLSIL.

Judged by abundance, this clone is medium-sized. The CDR3 here is CASRKLGGNTEAFF. For the CDR3, the DNA is TGTGCCAGTAGGAAATTAGGGGGGAACACTGAAGCTTTCTTT. The chain has TRBV19 and TRBJ1-1, with a tentative D call TRBD1 (6 bases). Between the trimmed V and J ends, which lost 6 bases and 1 base, there was a span of 12 bases. Germline lookup yields CDR1 LNHDA and CDR2 SQIVND (reference sequence). The CDR3 covers 14 residues.

This clone was picked up many times. The chain combines TRBV30 with TRBJ1-5, with a possible D match to TRBD1 (6 bases). The CDR3 is 14 amino acids. Germline loops: CDR1 GTSNPN, CDR2 SVGIG (reference sequence). V lost 1 base to trimming and J lost 5 bases, with 12 bases between them. CDR3 DNA sequence: TGTGCCTGGAGTGGGGACATCTTAGATCAGCCCCAGCATTTT. It translates to CAWSGDILDQPQHF.